Shown below are 7 T cell receptor beta chains from a single sample sequenced in a study of human T cells and chemical hapten exposure. Noted time point: pre-sensitization, week 0. Treatment here: therapeutic diphenylcyclopropenone sensitization with weekly scalp DPC. Total RNA was isolated from unfractionated whole blood. TCRdb used MiXCR to reprocess the RACE reads, holding one entry per CDR3 protein. The sample records some 57,000 distinct CDR3 sequences, 9.5% to 10% being singletons. The sequencing here drew on whole blood, taken in connection with sensitization to the hapten diphenylcyclopropenone (DPC). All receptors derive from a woman aged 25 to 39 with alopecia areata. Some clones in this sample may be carry-over from other donors' samples.

V usage is TRBV5-1 and J usage is TRBJ2-3; possibly TRBD1 or TRBD2 for D (6 bases each). Trimming took 4 bases from V and 4 from J, leaving 13 bases between them. Germline loops: CDR1 SGHRS, CDR2 YFSETQ. The CDR3 loop spans 14 amino acids. CDR3 DNA sequence: TGCGCCAGCAGCGTGGAGGGGGGCCCAGATACGCAGTATTTT. This codes for CASSVEGGPDTQYF.

The chain links TRBV11-1 to TRBJ1-1; TRBD1 might be the D (6 bases). V dropped 4 bases and J dropped 7 bases, with 13 bases sitting between them. The V gene's germline CDR1 is SGHAT and CDR2 FQDESV (reference sequence). The CDR3 covers 13 residues. The CDR3 bases are TGTGCCAGCAGCTCCCCGACAGGCGGTGAAGCTTTCTTT. Translating gives CASSSPTGGEAFF.

This clonotype was observed a single time. The chain joins TRBV20-1 to TRBJ2-2; D is unresolved. The CDR3 contains 17 residues. Per the germline V gene, CDR1 is DFQATT and CDR2 is SNEGSKA (reference sequence). The V gene lost 0 bases and the J gene lost 3 bases, with 17 bases spanning the gap. This chain's CDR3 is CSARDPGKARDTGELFF. DNA for the CDR3: TGCAGTGCTAGAGATCCCGGCAAGGCTAGGGACACCGGGGAGCTGTTTTTT.

This clonotype was observed at least ten times. This chain joins TRBV12-3 or TRBV12-4 and TRBJ1-2; D not certain. The CDR3 contains 15 residues. Trimming removed 6 bases at V and 3 bases at J, with 17 bases between. The CDR3, as DNA: TGTGCCAGCAGAGAAGCCGGGTCGCACCACTATGGCTACACCTTC. Translated: CASREAGSHHYGYTF.

The J gene is TRBJ2-3, the V gene TRBV20-1, with D possibly TRBD2 on 6 matching bases. This CDR3 comprises 20 residues. Trimming removed 0 bases from V and 0 bases from J, with 25 bases in between. CDR1 and CDR2 from the germline V gene are DFQATT and SNEGSKA (reference sequence). CDR3 protein: CSARDRIGQGGPPSTDTQYF. The DNA of the CDR3 is TGCAGTGCTAGAGATCGTATAGGTCAGGGAGGCCCCCCTAGCACAGATACGCAGTATTTT.

This clonotype was seen a few times. This rearrangement joins TRBV28 to TRBJ2-7; D is unclear. The V gene lost 7 bases and the J gene lost 0 bases, with 7 bases spanning the gap. This CDR3 contains 12 residues. Germline V gene data show CDR1 as MDHEN and CDR2 as SYDVKM. For the CDR3, the DNA is TGTGCCAGCACCTCGAGCTCCTACGAGCAGTACTTC. Protein product: CASTSSSYEQYF.

Concerning this clonotype itself: One junction end disagrees with the germline gene, perhaps due to a read error. The chain is built from TRBV3-1 and TRBJ1-1, with D possibly TRBD1 on 6 matching bases. The CDR3 spans 16 residues. CDR1 is LGHDT, CDR2 YNNKEL, per germline (reference sequence). The chain's CDR3 is CASTQLGARANTEAFF. The CDR3 region has the DNA TGTGCCAGCACCCAATTGGGGGCGAGAGCGAACACTGAAGCTTTCTTT.